The rows below give T cell receptor beta chains drawn from one sample of a study of blood T cell repertoires in COVID-19. Here immunoSEQ multiplex PCR was the method, and the copy in TCRdb shows in-frame clones only, minus some. This sample has around 320,000 clones, with nearly 90% found just once. The specimen sequenced was PBMCs or T cells enriched from blood (not recorded which). Receptors were obtained from a woman aged 18 to 35 with acute COVID-19. The CDR3 runs from the conserved cysteine through the conserved F or W. The D gene is left open where the match is weak. Expanded clones get a size class; other rows say once, few or many, or leave the size out.

CDR3,DNA,J,D,length,size,V
CASSPPLAGVGSEQFF,TGTGCCAGCAGCCCCCCCCTAGCGGGAGTGGGTAGTGAGCAGTTCTTC,TRBJ2-1,TRBD2,16,NA,TRBV9
CASSPRQGRVNTIYF,TGTGCCAGCAGCCCTCGACAGGGAAGGGTAAACACCATATATTTT,TRBJ1-3,TRBD1,15,NA,TRBV7-2
CASSEWDRGRKSQFF,TGTGCCAGCAGTGAGTGGGACAGGGGGCGCAAGTCGCAGTTCTTC,TRBJ2-1,TRBD1,15,NA,TRBV2
CSVQGDFTGELFF,TGCAGCGTACAGGGAGATTTTACCGGGGAGCTGTTTTTT,TRBJ2-2,NA,13,NA,TRBV29-1
CASSVPGLAGYEQYF,TGTGCCAGCAGTGTTCCGGGACTAGCGGGTTACGAGCAGTACTTC,TRBJ2-7,TRBD2,15,NA,TRBV28
CASSQDLGWSSYNEQFF,TGCGCCAGCAGCCAAGATCTAGGCTGGAGCTCCTACAATGAGCAGTTCTTC,TRBJ2-1,NA,17,NA,TRBV4-1
CASRTGPEETQYF,TGCGCCAGCCGGACAGGGCCCGAAGAGACCCAGTACTTC,TRBJ2-5,TRBD1,13,NA,TRBV5-1
CASSDGRAGNEQFF,TGTGCCAGCAGTGACGGGAGGGCCGGGAATGAGCAGTTCTTC,TRBJ2-1,TRBD2,14,NA,TRBV6-4
CASSPTGSVSSPLHF,TGTGCCAGCAGCCCGACAGGGAGTGTGTCTTCACCCCTCCACTTT,TRBJ1-6,TRBD1,15,NA,TRBV7-9
CASSARQASPYEQYF,TGTGCCAGCAGCGCCCGACAGGCTTCCCCCTACGAGCAGTACTTC,TRBJ2-7,NA,15,NA,TRBV21-1
CASSLAAAVNLNTEAFF,TGCGCCAGCAGCTTGGCAGCGGCGGTAAATTTGAACACTGAAGCTTTCTTT,TRBJ1-1,NA,17,NA,TRBV5-1
CASSFGLGNEQFF,TGTGCCAGCAGCTTCGGACTAGGGAATGAGCAGTTCTTC,TRBJ2-1,TRBD2,13,NA,TRBV11-3
CASSPPLEGTHFF,TGCGCCAGCAGCCCACCCCTAGAAGGGACTCACTTCTTC,TRBJ2-1,NA,13,NA,TRBV5-1
CASSIQGGNEKLFF,TGTGCCAGTAGTATCCAGGGAGGTAATGAAAAACTGTTTTTT,TRBJ1-4,NA,14,NA,TRBV19
CSVLRLAEETQYF,TGCAGCGTTCTAAGACTAGCGGAAGAGACCCAGTACTTC,TRBJ2-5,TRBD2,13,NA,TRBV29-1
CASSAGLHNEQFF,TGTGCCAGCAGCGCGGGACTTCACAATGAGCAGTTCTTC,TRBJ2-1,NA,13,NA,TRBV7-3
CASSLQTEGEQYF,TGTGCCAGCAGCTTACAGACGGAGGGGGAGCAGTACTTC,TRBJ2-7,NA,13,NA,TRBV7-3
CASSTGAGSYNEQFF,TGTGCCAGCAGCACCGGGGCGGGAAGTTACAATGAGCAGTTCTTC,TRBJ2-1,NA,15,NA,TRBV3-1/TRBV3-2
CASSQSNQGSSYEQYF,TGCGCCAGCAGTCAATCAAATCAGGGGAGCTCCTACGAGCAGTACTTC,TRBJ2-7,NA,16,NA,TRBV23-1
CASSFGGTGGDEQYF,TGTGCCAGCAGCTTTGGGGGGACAGGGGGCGATGAGCAGTACTTC,TRBJ2-7,TRBD1,15,once,TRBV9
CASSPSNGQYQETQYF,TGTGCCAGCAGCCCCTCGAATGGACAGTACCAAGAGACCCAGTACTTC,TRBJ2-5,NA,16,NA,TRBV11-2
CASPGQGWVDGDTEAFF,TGTGCCAGCCCGGGACAGGGGTGGGTGGACGGGGACACTGAAGCTTTCTTT,TRBJ1-1,NA,17,NA,TRBV21-1
CASSPRLAGLWETQYF,TGTGCCAGCAGCCCACGACTAGCGGGACTGTGGGAGACCCAGTACTTC,TRBJ2-5,TRBD2,16,NA,TRBV7-3
CASSYSPSGSYEQYF,TGTGCCAGCAGTTACTCCCCTAGCGGCTCCTACGAGCAGTACTTC,TRBJ2-7,TRBD2,15,few,TRBV6-5
CASREQLYEQYF,TGTGCCAGTAGGGAACAGCTCTACGAGCAGTACTTC,TRBJ2-7,NA,12,NA,TRBV19
CASSVESLAGETQYF,TGTGCCAGCAGCGTAGAGTCCCTAGCGGGAGAGACCCAGTACTTC,TRBJ2-5,TRBD2,15,NA,TRBV9
CASNTPGQSPRAPLHF,TGTGCCAGCAACACACCCGGACAGTCCCCGAGGGCACCCCTCCACTTT,TRBJ1-6,NA,16,NA,TRBV28
CASSQDRGGETQYF,TGTGCCAGCAGTCAGGACAGGGGAGGCGAGACCCAGTACTTC,TRBJ2-5,TRBD1,14,NA,TRBV6-5
CASRTGSYEQYF,TGTGCCAGCCGGACAGGATCCTACGAGCAGTACTTC,TRBJ2-7,TRBD1,12,NA,TRBV28